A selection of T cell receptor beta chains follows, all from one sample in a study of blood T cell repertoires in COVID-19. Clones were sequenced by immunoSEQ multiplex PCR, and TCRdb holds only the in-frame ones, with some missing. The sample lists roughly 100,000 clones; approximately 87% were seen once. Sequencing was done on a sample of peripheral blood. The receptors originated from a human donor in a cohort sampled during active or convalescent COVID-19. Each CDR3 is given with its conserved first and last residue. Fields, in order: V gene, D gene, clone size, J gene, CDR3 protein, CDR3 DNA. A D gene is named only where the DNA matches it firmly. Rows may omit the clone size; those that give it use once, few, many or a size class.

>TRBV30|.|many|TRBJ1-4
CAWSVRSGGNEKLFF
TGTGCCTGGAGTGTACGTAGCGGGGGCAATGAAAAACTGTTTTTT
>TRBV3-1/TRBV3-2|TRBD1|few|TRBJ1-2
CASSQGTGRNYGYTF
TGTGCCAGCAGCCAAGGGACAGGGAGGAACTATGGCTACACCTTC
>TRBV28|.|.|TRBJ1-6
CASTRGPRNSPLHF
TGTGCCAGCACCAGGGGTCCCCGGAATTCACCCCTCCACTTT
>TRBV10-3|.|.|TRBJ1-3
CAISLPGNTIYF
TGTGCCATCAGCCTACCTGGAAACACCATATATTTT
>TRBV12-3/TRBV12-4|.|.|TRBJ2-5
CASSHRVRETQYF
TGTGCCAGCAGTCACAGGGTTCGAGAGACCCAGTACTTC
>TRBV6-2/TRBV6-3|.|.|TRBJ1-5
CASSYVDSRQPQHF
TGTGCCAGCAGTTACGTGGACAGTCGACAGCCCCAGCATTTT
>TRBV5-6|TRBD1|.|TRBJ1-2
CASSPEGTGVRGYTF
TGTGCCAGCAGCCCTGAGGGGACAGGGGTACGTGGCTACACCTTC
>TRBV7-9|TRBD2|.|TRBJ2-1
CASSPPPGTSGGNYNEQFF
TGTGCCAGCAGCCCACCCCCCGGGACTAGCGGGGGCAACTACAATGAGCAGTTCTTC
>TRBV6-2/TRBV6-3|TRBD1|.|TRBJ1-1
CASSYPTGGNNLNTEAFF
TGTGCCAGCAGTTACCCGACAGGGGGTAATAACTTGAACACTGAAGCTTTCTTT
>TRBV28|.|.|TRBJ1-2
CASSFGQGINYGYTF
TGTGCCAGCAGTTTTGGCCAGGGCATTAACTATGGCTACACCTTC
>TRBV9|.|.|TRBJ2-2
CASSVAGGGAAGGTGELFF
TGTGCCAGCAGCGTAGCGGGAGGGGGCGCGGCGGGCGGGACCGGGGAGCTGTTTTTT
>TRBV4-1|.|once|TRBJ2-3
CASSHRLGGVTDTQYF
TGCGCCAGCAGCCATAGGCTAGGTGGAGTCACAGATACGCAGTATTTT
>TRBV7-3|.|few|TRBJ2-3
CASSLQGRWSDTQYF
TGTGCCAGCAGCCTCCAGGGTAGATGGTCAGATACGCAGTATTTT
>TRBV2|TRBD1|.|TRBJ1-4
CASRDRGTNEKLFF
TGTGCCAGCAGGGACAGGGGTACTAATGAAAAACTGTTTTTT
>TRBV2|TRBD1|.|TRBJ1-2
CASSDGLLTGVRGYTF
TGTGCCAGCAGTGACGGGCTCCTCACAGGGGTCCGGGGCTACACCTTC
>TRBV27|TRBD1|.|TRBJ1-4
CASQPGQGYEKLFF
TGTGCCAGTCAACCCGGACAGGGGTATGAAAAACTGTTTTTT
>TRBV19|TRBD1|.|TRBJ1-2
CASSRPRTGEYGYTF
TGTGCCAGTAGCCGACCAAGGACAGGGGAATATGGCTACACCTTC